The 14 T cell receptor beta chains reported below all come from one sample, sequenced in a study of T cells in Graves' hyperthyroidism and ophthalmopathy. The CDR3 regions of TCR beta were amplified from RNA transcripts. Using the HTBI primer set, a first-round RT-PCR was run on the TCR CDR3. TCRdb called the multiplex PCR reads again in MiXCR, with one record for every CDR3 protein. Among around 760,000 distinct CDR3 sequences listed, roughly a third were seen once. Source material: blood. Receptors were obtained from a middle-aged woman with Graves' hyperthyroidism.

V gene TRBV19 combines with J gene TRBJ1-6; TRBD1 aligns across 11 bases. Germline V CDR1 and CDR2: LNHDA, SQIVND (reference sequence). V shed 9 bases and J 4 bases; nucleotides not matched to a gene: 14. This CDR3 is 18 amino acids long. This CDR3 reads CASSYSDRGQGYNSPLHF. The CDR3 nucleotides read TGTGCCAGCAGTTACTCGGACAGGGGGCAAGGGTATAATTCACCCCTCCACTTT.

This clonotype was picked up a small number of times. The chain is built from TRBV12-3 or TRBV12-4 and TRBJ2-6, with TRBD1 identical over 9 bases. The V and J ends lost 6 bases and 2 bases, in that order; junction bases with no gene match: 5. There are 16 residues in the CDR3. The CDR3 loop reads CASRGTGGTGANVLTF. As DNA, the CDR3 is TGTGCCAGCAGAGGTACAGGGGGCACTGGGGCCAACGTCCTGACTTTC.

J is TRBJ2-2 and V is TRBV10-2; D is possibly TRBD1 (5 bases). CDR1 is WSHSY, CDR2 SAAADI, per germline. The CDR3 length is 13 residues. V lost 6 bases and J 6 bases, leaving 11 bases between the germline ends. DNA of the CDR3: TGCGCCAGCAGGGCCAGGGCCTCCGGGGAGCTGTTTTTT. Translated, it gives CASRARASGELFF.

This clonotype showed up just a few times. V is TRBV7-2 and J is TRBJ1-1; possibly TRBD1 for D (5 bases). Trimming stripped 1 base from V and 2 bases from J, with 14 bases between. Germline V CDR1 and CDR2: SGHTA, FQGNSA. This CDR3 is 16 amino acids long. DNA for the CDR3: TGTGCCAGCAGCTTAGGGCGGGGGGGGACCAACACTGAAGCTTTCTTT. Translated: CASSLGRGGTNTEAFF.

This chain connects TRBV7-9 to TRBJ1-1, with D possibly being TRBD1 (5 bases). The germline V gene has CDR1 SEHNR and CDR2 FQNEAQ (reference sequence). V was trimmed by 2 bases and J by 0 bases, leaving 16 bases between them. The CDR3 runs 17 residues. Here the CDR3 reads CASSLLYGGGVNTEAFF. The CDR3 region has the DNA TGTGCCAGCAGCTTATTATATGGGGGTGGGGTGAACACTGAAGCTTTCTTT.

The rearrangement links TRBV7-6 to TRBJ2-3; D is perhaps TRBD2 (5 bases). This CDR3 region has 16 residues. Germline CDR1 SGHVS, CDR2 FNYEAQ. Deletions cut 2 bases from V and 0 bases from J, with 12 bases between. CDR3 loop: CASSLRSATSTDTQYF. The CDR3, as DNA: TGTGCCAGCAGCTTACGTAGCGCCACTAGCACAGATACGCAGTATTTT.

The chain uses TRBV6-6 and TRBJ1-3; 10 nucleotides agree with TRBD1. CDR1 and CDR2 from the germline V gene are MNHNY and SVGAGI (reference sequence). V dropped 6 bases and J dropped 5; count of bases not matched to a gene: 4. The CDR3 runs to 14 residues. The CDR3 DNA follows: TGTGCCAGCAGGACAGGGGGCGGAAGAAACACCATATATTTT. Residues: CASRTGGGRNTIYF.

The V gene is TRBV20-1, the J gene TRBJ2-5; a possible D gene is TRBD1 (6 bases). Germline V lookup: CDR1 DFQATT, CDR2 SNEGSKA (reference sequence). This CDR3 contains 13 residues. V lost 3 bases to trimming and J lost 3 bases, with 11 bases between them. In nucleotides, the CDR3 is TGCAGTGCTAGTGATACAGGGAAAGAGACCCAGTACTTC. As protein: CSASDTGKETQYF.

This clonotype was detected once. Germline is not matched at one junction end, which may reflect a read error. The V and J genes are TRBV2 and TRBJ2-3; TRBD2 agrees at 8 bases. The CDR3 consists of 14 residues. CDR1 and CDR2 from the germline V gene are SNHLY and FYNNEI. The CDR3, as DNA: TGTGTCAGCAGTCGTGGACTAGCTACAGATACGCAGTATTTT. Protein: CVSSRGLATDTQYF. Full variable domain (rest looked up from reference TRBV2 and TRBJ2-3): EPEVTQTPSHQVTQMGQEVILRCVPISNHLYFYWYRQILGQKVEFLVSFYNNEISEKSEIFDDQFSVERPDGSNFTLKIRSTKLEDSAMYFCVSSRGLATDTQYFGPGTRLTVL.

In its sample, this clonotype was seen once. Given a much more abundant clone one base away, this may be a read error. V and J are TRBV7-3 and TRBJ1-1, with D unresolved. The CDR3 consists of 12 residues. Germline CDR1 and CDR2: SGHTA and FQGTGA. The CDR3 DNA reads TGTGCCAGCAGTTTTTCCAGCTCTGAAGCTCTCTTT. Residues: CASSFSSSEALF.

Notes on this clonotype: Since a much larger clone is just one base distant, this may be a read error. The chain combines TRBV10-3 with TRBJ2-7, with no clear D. CDR3 size: 12 residues. The ends were cut back, 6 bases at V and 3 bases at J, with 9 bases in the middle. In germline, CDR1 is ENHRY, CDR2 SYGVKD. CDR3 nucleotides: TGTGCCATCAGGGACGAGCGCTACGAGCAGTACTTC. This encodes CAIRDERYEQYF.

This clonotype was seen many times. The J gene is TRBJ2-7, the V gene TRBV2; 7 bases align to TRBD2. The CDR3 length is 14 residues. Trimming cost V 6 bases and J 4 bases; bases outside gene matches: 9. Germline values: CDR1 SNHLY, CDR2 FYNNEI. The CDR3: CASRPFAGVYEQYF. CDR3 bases: TGTGCCAGCAGGCCCTTTGCGGGAGTATACGAGCAGTACTTC.

J is TRBJ2-2 and V is TRBV10-3; 9 bases agree with TRBD1. Germline V gene lookup returns CDR1 ENHRY and CDR2 SYGVKD. This CDR3 contains 14 residues. V lost 10 bases, J lost 7 bases, and 10 bases stayed unmatched. CDR3 sequence (DNA): TGTGCCACACGCGACCGGGACAGGGACGGGGAGCTGTTTTTT. Amino acids: CATRDRDRDGELFF.

The chain uses TRBV7-9 and TRBJ1-3; D gene unclear. V shed 6 bases and J shed 8 bases, with 14 bases lying between them. Germline assignment: CDR1 SEHNR and CDR2 FQNEAQ (reference sequence). The CDR3 covers 13 residues. Here the CDR3 DNA reads TGTGCCAGCAGGATAGGAGGCCGGGACACCATATATTTT. This encodes CASRIGGRDTIYF.